This TCR beta chain was recorded in a study of response to subunit inactivated influenza vaccine. Study observations and caveats: Every seasonal influenza vaccination brings in few new T cells, the authors suggested.

CDR1 is SGHRS, CDR2 YFSETQ, per germline. With V trimmed by 5 bases and J by 4 bases, 4 bases remained unmatched. CDR3 length equals 14 residues. In this sample, this clonotype turned up a few times. Its antigen is not identified. TCRdb processed the RT-PCR reads anew with MiXCR; each CDR3 protein has one entry. The sample carries about 520,000 distinct CDR3 sequences, about 25% recorded once. This sequence was found in a middle-aged man who received an inactivated influenza vaccine. The V and J genes are TRBV5-1 and TRBJ2-2, with TRBD1 matching over 8 bases. The sequences come from CD4+ T cells sorted from PBMCs, collected more than 4 days after vaccination. The CDR3 sequence: CASRGQEGTGELFF. CDR3 sequence (DNA): TGCGCCAGCAGGGGACAGGAAGGCACCGGGGAGCTGTTTTTT.